Below are 27 T cell receptor beta chains sequenced from a single sample in a study of T cells after yellow fever vaccination. In TCRdb, the 5' RACE reads were re-called with MiXCR into one record per CDR3 protein. Of a few hundred thousand distinct CDR3 sequences in the sample, less than 20% were seen once. Specimen: PBMCs, collected around 5 days after the first yellow fever vaccination. These receptors came from a man aged 18 to 35 who received the YFV17D yellow fever vaccine.

The V call is TRBV27, the J call TRBJ1-6; maybe TRBD1 (5 bases). This CDR3 region has 15 residues. Between the trimmed V and J ends, which lost 4 bases and 6 bases, there was a span of 13 bases. Germline V gene lookup returns CDR1 MNHEY and CDR2 SMNVEV (reference sequence). DNA for the CDR3: TGTGCCAGCAGTTCAAGGACACATTCTAATTCACCCCTCCACTTT. Translation gives CASSSRTHSNSPLHF.

The chain is built from TRBV7-3 and TRBJ2-3; no reliable D call. Germline V gives CDR1 SGHTA, CDR2 FQGTGA. Trimming left V 2 bases short and J 2 bases short, with 8 bases between. The CDR3 runs 14 residues. The CDR3 loop reads CASSLSWNTDTQYF. CDR3 nucleotide sequence: TGTGCCAGCAGCTTATCCTGGAACACAGATACGCAGTATTTT.

The chain carries TRBV12-3 or TRBV12-4 and TRBJ2-5; the D gene is possibly TRBD1 (6 bases). V was cut by 7 bases and J by 7 bases, with 10 bases left in between. This CDR3 spans 11 amino acids. Here the CDR3 reads CASTLGGTQYF. CDR3 DNA sequence: TGTGCCAGCACCTTAGGGGGGACCCAGTACTTC.

J is TRBJ2-2 and V is TRBV11-3; perhaps D is TRBD1 or TRBD2 (5 bases each). V dropped 7 bases and J dropped 2 bases, with 14 bases sitting between them. Germline CDR1 is SGHNT and CDR2 is YENEEA. The CDR3 consists of 15 residues. CDR3 loop: CASTREGCNTGELFF. The CDR3 nucleotides are TGTGCCAGCACCCGAGAGGGGTGTAACACCGGGGAGCTGTTTTTT.

This clonotype was found many times. The chain carries TRBV5-1 and TRBJ2-6, with TRBD1 matching over 10 bases. Germline trimming cut 2 bases from V and 2 bases from J; bases unmatched to any gene: 4. From germline, CDR1 is SGHRS and CDR2 YFSETQ. The CDR3 has 17 amino acids. Here the CDR3 reads CASSFDRGPAGANVLTF. The CDR3 nucleotides are TGCGCCAGCAGCTTCGACAGGGGGCCTGCTGGGGCCAACGTCCTGACTTTC.

This chain uses TRBV12-3 or TRBV12-4 with TRBJ1-4; 7 nucleotides align to TRBD1. There are 15 residues in the CDR3. Germline trimming cut 7 bases from V and 4 bases from J; bases unmatched to any gene: 9. CDR3 in amino acids: CASTSLGQFNEKLFF. CDR3 nucleotide sequence: TGTGCCAGCACCTCATTGGGACAGTTTAATGAAAAACTGTTTTTT.

The rearrangement joins TRBV12-3 or TRBV12-4 to TRBJ2-5; no firm D call. The CDR3 covers 13 residues. The V end lost 3 bases, the J end lost 6 bases, and 11 bases lay between the germline ends. The CDR3: CASSFSGAKTQYF. The CDR3 DNA reads TGTGCCAGCAGTTTTTCAGGAGCGAAGACCCAGTACTTC.

This chain uses TRBV20-1 with TRBJ1-5, with a weak D call TRBD1 (6 bases). The CDR3 contains 15 residues. Germline V lookup: CDR1 DFQATT, CDR2 SNEGSKA (reference sequence). V was pared by 2 bases and J by 1 base, with 12 bases between. CDR3: CSARSRTVSNQPQHF. DNA for the CDR3: TGCAGTGCTAGATCCAGGACAGTAAGCAATCAGCCCCAGCATTTT.

This clonotype was picked up many times. This chain links TRBV6-2 or TRBV6-3 with TRBJ2-7; possible D gene TRBD1, 5 bases. Trimming removed 0 bases from V and 0 bases from J, with 12 bases in between. The CDR3 is 16 amino acids. CDR1 and CDR2 (germline): MNHEY, SVGEGT. CDR3 DNA: TGTGCCAGCAGTTACTCGGGCAGGGCGTTCTCCTACGAGCAGTACTTC. It codes for CASSYSGRAFSYEQYF.

The rearrangement uses TRBV5-1 and TRBJ2-3, with 8 bases matching TRBD2. There are 14 residues in the CDR3. Looked up from germline, CDR1 is SGHRS and CDR2 is YFSETQ. The trim removed 6 bases at V and 1 base at J, leaving 4 bases unmatched. DNA for the CDR3: TGCGCCAGCAATAGCGGGGCGGGCACAGATACGCAGTATTTT. It yields the protein CASNSGAGTDTQYF.

This clonotype was seen many times. The V call is TRBV7-2, the J call TRBJ2-1; D might be TRBD1 (6 bases). From germline, CDR1 is SGHTA and CDR2 FQGNSA. This CDR3 is built from 14 residues. Trimming stripped 5 bases from V and 8 bases from J, with 16 bases between. The CDR3 region has the DNA TGTGCCAGCAGCACGACCCAGGGGATTCATGAGCAGTTCTTC. Amino acids: CASSTTQGIHEQFF.

V usage is TRBV19 and J usage is TRBJ1-1; D is possibly TRBD1 (5 bases). The CDR3 loop spans 11 amino acids. The germline V gene has CDR1 LNHDA and CDR2 SQIVND (reference sequence). Trimming shortened V by 9 bases and J by 4 bases, and 9 bases separated the two germline ends. This CDR3 reads CASDQGTEAFF. The CDR3 DNA follows: TGTGCCAGCGATCAGGGCACTGAAGCTTTCTTT.

This clonotype was detected only a few times. This sequence joins TRBV5-1 and TRBJ1-3; the D gene is possibly TRBD1 (5 bases). The V gene lost 3 bases and the J gene lost 4 bases, with 11 bases spanning the gap. The CDR3 is made up of 14 amino acids. Germline V gives CDR1 SGHRS, CDR2 YFSETQ. The CDR3 is CASSYLAGGNTIYF. CDR3 nucleotides: TGCGCCAGCAGCTATCTAGCAGGGGGAAACACCATATATTTT.

This clonotype was detected only once. The rearrangement joins TRBV3-1 to TRBJ2-7, with 10 bases lining up with TRBD1. The CDR3 is made up of 16 amino acids. Germline assignment: CDR1 LGHDT and CDR2 YNNKEL (reference sequence). V trimming: 2 bases; J trimming: 7 bases; junction bases outside the gene matches: 11. CDR3 bases: TGTGCCAGCAGCCAAAGACGCGACAGGGGGCCGATTGAGCAGTACGTC. This translates into CASSQRRDRGPIEQYV.

The chain couples TRBV12-3 or TRBV12-4 to TRBJ2-3, with 8 bases identical to TRBD1. J lost 5 bases, V lost 5 bases, and 3 bases had no gene match. The CDR3 runs 13 residues. The CDR3 DNA reads as TGTGCCAGCAGTCGCGGGACAGGAGATACGCAGTATTTT. Its translation is CASSRGTGDTQYF.

The gene calls are TRBV20-1 and TRBJ2-3; 9 nucleotides agree with TRBD2. This CDR3 is 14 amino acids long. The V gene end was trimmed by 4 bases and the J gene end by 4 bases; junction bases not matched to a gene: 6. The germline V gene has CDR1 DFQATT and CDR2 SNEGSKA (reference sequence). Written as DNA, the CDR3 is TGCAGTGCTACGTCCGCGGGGGGGTCAGATACGCAGTATTTT. Protein: CSATSAGGSDTQYF.

This clonotype was seen once. The chain recombines TRBV30 with TRBJ2-5, with D hard to call. This CDR3 is 12 amino acids long. Germline-derived CDR1 and CDR2 are GTSNPN and SVGIG (reference sequence). V was clipped by 4 bases and J by 4 bases, with 10 bases between them. As DNA, the CDR3 is TGTGCCTGGACTATCCGTGGAGAGACCCAGTACTTC. The encoded protein is CAWTIRGETQYF.

This clonotype was counted only a few times. The V call is TRBV11-2, the J call TRBJ2-7; possibly TRBD2 for D (5 bases). This CDR3 comprises 18 residues. Germline loops: CDR1 SGHAT, CDR2 FQNNGV. The V end was cut by 5 bases, the J end by 1 base, with 24 bases between. Written as DNA, the CDR3 is TGTGCCAGCAGCCTGAGCCTCGGAGGCAGGCTACGATCCTACGAGCAGTACGTC. It is translated as CASSLSLGGRLRSYEQYV.

This rearrangement joins TRBV27 to TRBJ1-3; 10 bases align to TRBD1. The germline V gene encodes CDR1 MNHEY and CDR2 SMNVEV (reference sequence). The CDR3 runs 15 residues. Trimming cost V 5 bases and J 4 bases; bases outside gene matches: 5. The CDR3 DNA reads TGTGCCAGCAGTCGGGACAGGGGAGAAGGAAACACCATATATTTT. Translation gives CASSRDRGEGNTIYF.

V and J are TRBV7-2 and TRBJ2-7; D gene unclear. V lost 2 bases and J 7 bases, leaving 18 bases between the germline ends. The CDR3 has 15 amino acids. Germline assignment: CDR1 SGHTA and CDR2 FQGNSA. The chain's CDR3 is CASSLKIEDPLEQYF. DNA for the CDR3: TGTGCCAGCAGCTTAAAAATAGAGGACCCCTTAGAGCAGTACTTC.

CDR3 coding DNA: TGCGCCAGCAGCCAGACCGGGGACAACTATGGCTACACCTTC. It codes for CASSQTGDNYGYTF. The genes are TRBV5-1 and TRBJ1-2; TRBD1 is a possible D gene (5 bases). V lost 4 bases to trimming and J lost 2 bases, with 12 bases between them. This CDR3 contains 14 residues. Germline V gives CDR1 SGHRS, CDR2 YFSETQ.

J is TRBJ2-3 and V is TRBV20-1, with D perhaps being TRBD1 or TRBD2 (6 bases each). The CDR3 runs 15 residues. Germline CDR1 reads DFQATT; CDR2 reads SNEGSKA (reference sequence). Trimming left V 0 bases short and J 6 bases short, with 16 bases between. The CDR3 DNA sequence: TGCAGTGCTAGAGATTGGGAGACTAGGGGGGATACGCAGTATTTT. Its protein is CSARDWETRGDTQYF.

This chain connects TRBV5-1 to TRBJ1-4; D possibly corresponds to TRBD1 (5 bases). CDR3 length equals 14 residues. The germline CDR1 and CDR2 sequences are SGHRS and YFSETQ. The V gene lost 4 bases and the J gene lost 6 bases, with 13 bases spanning the gap. The CDR3 DNA follows: TGCGCCAGCAGCCGTATTCCAGGGCATGAAAAACTGTTTTTT. This codes for CASSRIPGHEKLFF.

CDR3 region: CSVGLWGDTTDTQYF. CDR3 in DNA: TGCAGCGTTGGCCTTTGGGGGGATACCACAGATACGCAGTATTTT. The chain recombines TRBV29-1 with TRBJ2-3; perhaps TRBD2 as D (6 bases). Germline V CDR1 and CDR2: SQVTM, ANQGSEA. The ends were cut back, 4 bases at V and 2 bases at J, with 16 bases in the middle. The CDR3 contains 15 residues.

CDR3 in amino acids: CASSGRAGLAGSPYNEQFF. The CDR3 DNA reads TGTGCCAGCAGCGGCCGAGCGGGACTAGCGGGGAGCCCCTACAATGAGCAGTTCTTC. The rearrangement links TRBV5-4 to TRBJ2-1; TRBD2 aligns across 13 bases. The CDR3 extends over 19 amino acids. CDR1 is SGHNT and CDR2 is YYREEE in the germline V gene (reference sequence). J gave up 2 bases and V 4 bases, and 12 bases lay outside the gene matches.

This chain connects TRBV20-1 to TRBJ2-3; D is uncertain. Germline CDR1 DFQATT, CDR2 SNEGSKA (reference sequence). V lost 4 bases, J lost 3 bases, and 8 bases lay in between. There are 12 residues in the CDR3. CDR3 amino acids: CSATTQTDTQYF. CDR3 DNA sequence: TGCAGTGCTACGACCCAGACAGATACGCAGTATTTT.

V and J are TRBV6-1 and TRBJ2-7; D may be TRBD1 (6 bases). Trimming pared 9 bases from V and 0 bases from J, leaving 15 bases between. The CDR3 is made up of 14 amino acids. From germline, CDR1 is MNHNS and CDR2 SASEGT. In DNA, the CDR3 is TGTGCCAGTCCTGGACAGTCAAGCTCCTACGAGCAGTACGTC. Protein product: CASPGQSSSYEQYV.